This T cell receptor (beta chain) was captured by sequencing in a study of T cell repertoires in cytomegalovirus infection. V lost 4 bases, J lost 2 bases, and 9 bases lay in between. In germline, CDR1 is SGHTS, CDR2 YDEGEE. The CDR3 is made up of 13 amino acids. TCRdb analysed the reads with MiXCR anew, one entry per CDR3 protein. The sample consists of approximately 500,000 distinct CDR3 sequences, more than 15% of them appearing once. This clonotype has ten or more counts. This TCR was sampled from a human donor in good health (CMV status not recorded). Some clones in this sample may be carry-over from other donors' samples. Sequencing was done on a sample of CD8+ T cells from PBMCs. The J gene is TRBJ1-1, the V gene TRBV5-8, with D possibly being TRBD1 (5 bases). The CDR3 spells CASSRTLNTEAFF. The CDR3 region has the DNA TGTGCCAGCAGCAGGACACTTAACACTGAAGCTTTCTTT.